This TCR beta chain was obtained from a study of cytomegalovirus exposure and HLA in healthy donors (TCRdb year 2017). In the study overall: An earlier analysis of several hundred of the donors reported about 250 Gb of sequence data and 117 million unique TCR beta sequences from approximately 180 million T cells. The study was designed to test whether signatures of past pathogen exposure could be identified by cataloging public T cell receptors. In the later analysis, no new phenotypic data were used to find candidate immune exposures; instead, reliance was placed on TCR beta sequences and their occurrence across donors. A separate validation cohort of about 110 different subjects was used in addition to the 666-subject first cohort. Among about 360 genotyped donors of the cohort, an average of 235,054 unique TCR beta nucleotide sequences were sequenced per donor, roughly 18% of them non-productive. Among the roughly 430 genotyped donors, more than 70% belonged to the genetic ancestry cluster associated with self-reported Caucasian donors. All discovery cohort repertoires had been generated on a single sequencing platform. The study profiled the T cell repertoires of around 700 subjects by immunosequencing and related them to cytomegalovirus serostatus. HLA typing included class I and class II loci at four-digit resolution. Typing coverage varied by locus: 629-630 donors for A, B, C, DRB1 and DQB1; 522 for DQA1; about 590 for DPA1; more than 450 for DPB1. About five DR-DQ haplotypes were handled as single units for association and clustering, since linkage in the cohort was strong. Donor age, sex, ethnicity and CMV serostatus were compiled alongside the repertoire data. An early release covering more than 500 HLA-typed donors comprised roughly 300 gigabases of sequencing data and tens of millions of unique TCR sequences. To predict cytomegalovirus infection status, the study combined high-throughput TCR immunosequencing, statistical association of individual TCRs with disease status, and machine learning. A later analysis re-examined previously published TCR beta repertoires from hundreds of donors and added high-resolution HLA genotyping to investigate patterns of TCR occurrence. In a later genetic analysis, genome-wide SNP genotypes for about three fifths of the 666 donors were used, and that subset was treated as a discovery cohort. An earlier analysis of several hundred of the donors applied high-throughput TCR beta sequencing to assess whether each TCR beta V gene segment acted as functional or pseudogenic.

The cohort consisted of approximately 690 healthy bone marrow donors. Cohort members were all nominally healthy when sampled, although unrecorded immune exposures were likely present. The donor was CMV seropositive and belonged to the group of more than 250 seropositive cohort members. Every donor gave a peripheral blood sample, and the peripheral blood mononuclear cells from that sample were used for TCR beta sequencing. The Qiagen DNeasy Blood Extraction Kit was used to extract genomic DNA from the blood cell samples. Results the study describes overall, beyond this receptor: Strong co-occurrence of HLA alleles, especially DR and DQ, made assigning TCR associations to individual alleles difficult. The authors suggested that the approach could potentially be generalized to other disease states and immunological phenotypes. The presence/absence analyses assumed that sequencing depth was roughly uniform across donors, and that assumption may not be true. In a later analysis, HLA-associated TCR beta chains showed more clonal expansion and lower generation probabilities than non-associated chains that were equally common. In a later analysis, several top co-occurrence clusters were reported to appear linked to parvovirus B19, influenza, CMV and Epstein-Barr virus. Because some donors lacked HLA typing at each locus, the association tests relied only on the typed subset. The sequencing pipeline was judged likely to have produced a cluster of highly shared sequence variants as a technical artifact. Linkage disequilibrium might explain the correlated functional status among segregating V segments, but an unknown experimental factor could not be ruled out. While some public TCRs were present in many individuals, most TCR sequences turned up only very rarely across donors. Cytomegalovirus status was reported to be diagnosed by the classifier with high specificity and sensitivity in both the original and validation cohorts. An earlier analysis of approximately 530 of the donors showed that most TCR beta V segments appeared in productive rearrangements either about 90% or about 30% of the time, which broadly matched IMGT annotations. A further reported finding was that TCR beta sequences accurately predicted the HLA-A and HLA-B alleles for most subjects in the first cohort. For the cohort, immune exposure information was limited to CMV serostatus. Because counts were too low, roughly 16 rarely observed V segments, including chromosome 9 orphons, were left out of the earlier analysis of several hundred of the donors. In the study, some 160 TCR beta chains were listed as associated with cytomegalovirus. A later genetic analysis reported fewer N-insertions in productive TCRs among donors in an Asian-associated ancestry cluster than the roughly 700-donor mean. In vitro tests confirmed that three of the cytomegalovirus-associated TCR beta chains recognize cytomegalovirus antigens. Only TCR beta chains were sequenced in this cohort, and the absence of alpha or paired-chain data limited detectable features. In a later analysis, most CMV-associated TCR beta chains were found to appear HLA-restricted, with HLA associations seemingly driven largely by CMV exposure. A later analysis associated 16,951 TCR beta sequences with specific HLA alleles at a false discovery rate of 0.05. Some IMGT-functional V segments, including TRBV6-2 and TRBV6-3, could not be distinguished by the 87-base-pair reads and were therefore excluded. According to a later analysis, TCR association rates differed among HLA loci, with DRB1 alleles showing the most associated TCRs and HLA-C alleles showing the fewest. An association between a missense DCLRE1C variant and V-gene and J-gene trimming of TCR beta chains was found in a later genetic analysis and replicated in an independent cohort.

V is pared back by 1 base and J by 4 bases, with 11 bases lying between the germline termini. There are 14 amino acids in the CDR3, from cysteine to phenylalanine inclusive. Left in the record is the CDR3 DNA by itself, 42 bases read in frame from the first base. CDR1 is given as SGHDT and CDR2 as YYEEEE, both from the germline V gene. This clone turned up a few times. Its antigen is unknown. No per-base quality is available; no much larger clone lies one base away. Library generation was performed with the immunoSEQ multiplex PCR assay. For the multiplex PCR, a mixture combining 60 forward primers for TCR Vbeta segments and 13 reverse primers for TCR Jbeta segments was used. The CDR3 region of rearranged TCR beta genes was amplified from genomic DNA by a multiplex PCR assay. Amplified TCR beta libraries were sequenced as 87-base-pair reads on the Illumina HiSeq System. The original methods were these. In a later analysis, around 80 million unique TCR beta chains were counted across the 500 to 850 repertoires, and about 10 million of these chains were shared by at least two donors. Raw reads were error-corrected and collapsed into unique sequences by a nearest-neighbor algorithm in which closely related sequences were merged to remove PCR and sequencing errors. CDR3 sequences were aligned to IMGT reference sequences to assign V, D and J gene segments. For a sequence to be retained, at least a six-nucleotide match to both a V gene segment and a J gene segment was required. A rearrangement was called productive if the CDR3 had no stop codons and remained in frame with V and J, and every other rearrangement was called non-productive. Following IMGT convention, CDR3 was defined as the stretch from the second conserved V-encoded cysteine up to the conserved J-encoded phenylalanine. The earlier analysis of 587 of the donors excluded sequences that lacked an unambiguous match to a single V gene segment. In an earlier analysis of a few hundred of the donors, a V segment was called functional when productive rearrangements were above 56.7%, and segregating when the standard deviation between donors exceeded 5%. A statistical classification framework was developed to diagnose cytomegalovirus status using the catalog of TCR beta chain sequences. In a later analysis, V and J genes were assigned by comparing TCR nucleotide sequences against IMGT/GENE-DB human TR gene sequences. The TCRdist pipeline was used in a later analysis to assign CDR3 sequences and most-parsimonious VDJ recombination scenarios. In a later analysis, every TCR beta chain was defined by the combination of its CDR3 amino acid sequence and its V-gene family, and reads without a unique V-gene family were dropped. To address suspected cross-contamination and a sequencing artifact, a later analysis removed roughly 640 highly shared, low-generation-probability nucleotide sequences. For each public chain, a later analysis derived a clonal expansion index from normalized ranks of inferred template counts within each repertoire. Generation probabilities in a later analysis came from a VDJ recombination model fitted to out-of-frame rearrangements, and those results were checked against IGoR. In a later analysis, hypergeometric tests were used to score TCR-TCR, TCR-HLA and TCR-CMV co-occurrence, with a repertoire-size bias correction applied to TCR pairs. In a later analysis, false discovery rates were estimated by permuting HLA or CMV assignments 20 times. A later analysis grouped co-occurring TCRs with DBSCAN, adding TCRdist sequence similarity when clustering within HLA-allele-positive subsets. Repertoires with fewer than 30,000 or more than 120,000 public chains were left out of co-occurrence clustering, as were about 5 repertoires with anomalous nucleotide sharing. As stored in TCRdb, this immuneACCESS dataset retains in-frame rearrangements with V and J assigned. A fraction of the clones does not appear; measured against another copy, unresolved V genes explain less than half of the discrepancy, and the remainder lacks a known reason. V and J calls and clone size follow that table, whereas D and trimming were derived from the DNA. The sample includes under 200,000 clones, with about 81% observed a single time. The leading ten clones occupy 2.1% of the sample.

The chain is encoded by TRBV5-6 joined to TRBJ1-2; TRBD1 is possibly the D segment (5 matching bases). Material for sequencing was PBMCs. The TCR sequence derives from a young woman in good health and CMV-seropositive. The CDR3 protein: CASSLWQGPYGYTF. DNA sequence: TGTGCCAGCAGCTTGTGGCAGGGCCCCTATGGCTACACCTTC.